Listed below are T cell receptor beta chains from one sample, sequenced in a study of Graves' ophthalmopathy and Graves' hyperthyroidism. TCRdb reanalysed the multiplex PCR reads using MiXCR and keeps one entry per CDR3 protein. The sample shows over 500,000 distinct CDR3 sequences, about 20% of them seen only once. Specimen: peripheral blood. The receptors shown here come from a woman under 30 with stable Graves' hyperthyroidism. Some clones in this sample may be carry-over from other donors' samples. Each CDR3 is given with its conserved first and last residue. Fields, in order: D gene, J gene, CDR3 length, clone size, V gene, CDR3 protein, CDR3 DNA. The D gene is left open where the match is weak. Part of the rows lack a size; the others show once, few, many or a class for expanded clones.

d_gene: -
j_gene: TRBJ1-5
len: 15
abundance: many
v_gene: TRBV20-1
CDR3aa: CSAPAVGASNQPQHF
CDR3nt: TGCAGTGCCCCGGCCGTCGGGGCAAGCAATCAGCCCCAGCATTTT

d_gene: TRBD2
j_gene: TRBJ2-5
len: 15
abundance: many
v_gene: TRBV7-9
CDR3aa: CASSLVLAGGETQYF
CDR3nt: TGTGCCAGCAGCCTTGTACTAGCGGGAGGGGAGACCCAGTACTTC

d_gene: TRBD1
j_gene: TRBJ2-7
len: 14
abundance: many
v_gene: TRBV20-1
CDR3aa: CSAREQGWACEQYF
CDR3nt: TGCAGTGCTAGAGAACAGGGGTGGGCTTGTGAGCAGTACTTC

d_gene: TRBD1
j_gene: TRBJ2-4
len: 17
abundance: few
v_gene: TRBV3-1
CDR3aa: CASSRGQGELAKNIQYF
CDR3nt: TGTGCCAGCAGCCGGGGACAGGGGGAACTAGCCAAAAACATTCAGTACTTC

d_gene: -
j_gene: TRBJ2-5
len: 14
abundance: many
v_gene: TRBV19
CDR3aa: CASSIAGLKETQYF
CDR3nt: TGTGCCAGTAGTATAGCGGGGCTAAAAGAGACCCAGTACTTC

d_gene: -
j_gene: TRBJ2-1
len: 13
abundance: -
v_gene: TRBV7-3
CDR3aa: CASSLGQGFEQFF
CDR3nt: TGTGCCAGCAGCTTAGGGCAGGGGTTTGAGCAGTTCTTC

d_gene: -
j_gene: TRBJ2-7
len: 12
abundance: -
v_gene: TRBV6-5
CDR3aa: CASSYIGGPPNF
CDR3nt: TGTGCCAGCAGTTATATCGGGGGACCGCCTAACTTC

d_gene: TRBD1
j_gene: TRBJ1-2
len: 15
abundance: many
v_gene: TRBV12-3/TRBV12-4
CDR3aa: CASRKTGGLYYGYTF
CDR3nt: TGTGCCAGCAGAAAAACAGGGGGCTTGTACTATGGCTACACCTTC

d_gene: TRBD2
j_gene: TRBJ2-5
len: 14
abundance: many
v_gene: TRBV2
CDR3aa: CASSPRTSQETQYF
CDR3nt: TGTGCCAGCAGTCCCAGGACTAGCCAAGAGACCCAGTACTTC

d_gene: -
j_gene: TRBJ1-1
len: 14
abundance: -
v_gene: TRBV6-1
CDR3aa: CASRSQRMNTEAFF
CDR3nt: TGTGCCAGCAGATCACAGAGGATGAACACTGAAGCTTTCTTT

d_gene: -
j_gene: TRBJ2-2
len: 15
abundance: -
v_gene: TRBV3-1
CDR3aa: CASGPESVGTGELFF
CDR3nt: TGTGCCAGCGGCCCGGAGAGCGTGGGCACCGGGGAGCTGTTTTTT

d_gene: TRBD1
j_gene: TRBJ1-2
len: 13
abundance: many
v_gene: TRBV4-1
CDR3aa: CASSQETGDGYTF
CDR3nt: TGCGCCAGCAGCCAAGAGACAGGGGATGGCTACACCTTC

d_gene: -
j_gene: TRBJ1-2
len: 13
abundance: many
v_gene: TRBV2
CDR3aa: CASSDEGIYGYTF
CDR3nt: TGTGCCAGCAGTGATGAAGGGATCTATGGCTACACCTTC

d_gene: -
j_gene: TRBJ1-2
len: 13
abundance: many
v_gene: TRBV12-3/TRBV12-4
CDR3aa: CASSWGRNYGYTF
CDR3nt: TGTGCCAGCAGTTGGGGACGGAACTATGGCTACACCTTC

d_gene: TRBD1
j_gene: TRBJ1-1
len: 15
abundance: many
v_gene: TRBV12-3/TRBV12-4
CDR3aa: CAGSLLAQGGTEAFF
CDR3nt: TGTGCCGGCAGTTTATTGGCACAGGGGGGAACTGAAGCTTTCTTT

d_gene: -
j_gene: TRBJ1-1
len: 19
abundance: many
v_gene: TRBV6-1
CDR3aa: CASSENAIGWEGMNTEAFF
CDR3nt: TGTGCCAGCAGTGAAAATGCCATTGGGTGGGAGGGCATGAACACTGAAGCTTTCTTT

d_gene: -
j_gene: TRBJ2-2
len: 15
abundance: many
v_gene: TRBV18
CDR3aa: CASSLNTLPTGELFF
CDR3nt: TGTGCCAGCTCACTGAACACCCTGCCCACCGGGGAGCTGTTTTTT

d_gene: TRBD1
j_gene: TRBJ2-7
len: 15
abundance: few
v_gene: TRBV27
CDR3aa: CASSPHRDRDYEQYF
CDR3nt: TGTGCCAGCAGTCCCCACCGGGACAGGGACTACGAGCAGTACTTC

d_gene: -
j_gene: TRBJ2-7
len: 14
abundance: many
v_gene: TRBV27
CDR3aa: CASSNIGGSYEQYF
CDR3nt: TGTGCCAGCAGTAACATCGGGGGCTCCTACGAGCAGTACTTC

d_gene: TRBD1
j_gene: TRBJ2-5
len: 16
abundance: many
v_gene: TRBV25-1
CDR3aa: CASSDHLTGVQETQYF
CDR3nt: TGTGCCAGCAGTGATCACTTAACAGGGGTACAAGAGACCCAGTACTTC

d_gene: TRBD2
j_gene: TRBJ2-7
len: 13
abundance: -
v_gene: TRBV12-3/TRBV12-4
CDR3aa: CASSFGLAGGEYF
CDR3nt: TGTGCCAGCAGTTTCGGACTAGCGGGGGGGGAGTACTTC

d_gene: TRBD1
j_gene: TRBJ2-7
len: 13
abundance: many
v_gene: TRBV19
CDR3aa: CASAGTGVAEQYF
CDR3nt: TGTGCCAGTGCCGGGACAGGGGTTGCCGAGCAGTACTTC

d_gene: TRBD1
j_gene: TRBJ2-7
len: 15
abundance: many
v_gene: TRBV12-3/TRBV12-4
CDR3aa: CASSLRAGGLHEQYF
CDR3nt: TGTGCCAGCAGCCTCCGGGCAGGGGGTTTACACGAGCAGTACTTC

d_gene: -
j_gene: TRBJ2-7
len: 13
abundance: many
v_gene: TRBV6-2/TRBV6-3
CDR3aa: CASQGIDSYEQYF
CDR3nt: TGTGCCAGCCAAGGGATAGACTCCTACGAGCAGTACTTC

d_gene: -
j_gene: TRBJ1-5
len: 14
abundance: many
v_gene: TRBV20-1
CDR3aa: CSAADRLSNQPQHF
CDR3nt: TGCAGTGCTGCCGACAGGCTTAGCAATCAGCCCCAGCATTTT

d_gene: -
j_gene: TRBJ1-5
len: 14
abundance: -
v_gene: TRBV6-1
CDR3aa: CASSEAGPRQPQHF
CDR3nt: TGTGCCAGCAGTGAAGCGGGTCCCCGTCAGCCCCAGCATTTT

d_gene: TRBD2
j_gene: TRBJ2-5
len: 17
abundance: -
v_gene: TRBV12-3/TRBV12-4
CDR3aa: CASKLRPGRDGAETQYF
CDR3nt: TGTGCCAGCAAGTTAAGGCCGGGGAGGGATGGTGCGGAGACCCAGTACTTC

d_gene: TRBD1
j_gene: TRBJ2-5
len: 10
abundance: once
v_gene: TRBV20-1
CDR3aa: CSADRGTQYF
CDR3nt: TGCAGTGCTGACAGGGGGACCCAGTACTTC

d_gene: -
j_gene: TRBJ2-2
len: 14
abundance: -
v_gene: TRBV2
CDR3aa: CASSNRRDTGELFF
CDR3nt: TGTGCCAGCAGTAACAGGAGAGACACCGGGGAGCTGTTTTTT

d_gene: -
j_gene: TRBJ1-5
len: 13
abundance: many
v_gene: TRBV6-1
CDR3aa: CASSPRPNQPQHF
CDR3nt: TGTGCCAGCAGCCCCCGACCCAATCAGCCCCAGCATTTT

d_gene: -
j_gene: TRBJ2-5
len: 16
abundance: many
v_gene: TRBV19
CDR3aa: CASSIVRGNAGETQYF
CDR3nt: TGTGCCAGTAGTATAGTTCGGGGAAACGCGGGGGAGACCCAGTACTTC

d_gene: -
j_gene: TRBJ1-2
len: 14
abundance: -
v_gene: TRBV12-3/TRBV12-4
CDR3aa: CASSFEGGRSGYTF
CDR3nt: TGTGCCAGCAGTTTCGAGGGGGGAAGGAGTGGCTACACCTTC

d_gene: -
j_gene: TRBJ2-7
len: 14
abundance: many
v_gene: TRBV5-1
CDR3aa: CASSPRRDSYEQYF
CDR3nt: TGCGCCAGCAGCCCCAGAAGGGACTCCTACGAGCAGTACTTC

d_gene: TRBD2
j_gene: TRBJ2-5
len: 14
abundance: -
v_gene: TRBV7-2
CDR3aa: CASSPLAGLETQYF
CDR3nt: TGTGCCAGCAGCCCACTAGCGGGGTTGGAGACCCAGTACTTC

d_gene: TRBD1
j_gene: TRBJ1-1
len: 19
abundance: many
v_gene: TRBV5-1
CDR3aa: CASSNSYSGTGGHNTEAFF
CDR3nt: TGCGCCAGCAGCAACAGCTATTCCGGGACAGGGGGCCATAACACTGAAGCTTTCTTT

d_gene: TRBD2
j_gene: TRBJ2-5
len: 19
abundance: many
v_gene: TRBV15
CDR3aa: CATSSSGTVLAGVVETQYF
CDR3nt: TGTGCCACCAGCAGCTCCGGGACAGTACTAGCGGGAGTTGTGGAGACCCAGTACTTC

d_gene: -
j_gene: TRBJ2-1
len: 15
abundance: -
v_gene: TRBV19
CDR3aa: CASQDGGIRSNEQFF
CDR3nt: TGTGCCAGTCAAGACGGAGGTATCAGGTCCAATGAGCAGTTCTTC

d_gene: TRBD1
j_gene: TRBJ2-7
len: 14
abundance: many
v_gene: TRBV6-5
CDR3aa: CASITDRGTYEQYF
CDR3nt: TGTGCCAGCATTACGGACAGGGGAACCTACGAGCAGTACTTC

d_gene: -
j_gene: TRBJ2-7
len: 11
abundance: -
v_gene: TRBV29-1
CDR3aa: CSVEEGREQYF
CDR3nt: TGCAGCGTTGAGGAGGGGCGCGAGCAGTACTTC

d_gene: TRBD2
j_gene: TRBJ2-3
len: 13
abundance: many
v_gene: TRBV10-3
CDR3aa: CAASGRPTDTQYF
CDR3nt: TGTGCCGCTAGCGGGAGGCCCACAGATACGCAGTATTTT

d_gene: TRBD1
j_gene: TRBJ1-5
len: 18
abundance: many
v_gene: TRBV28
CDR3aa: CASSLEKDRGINDQPQHF
CDR3nt: TGTGCCAGCAGTTTAGAAAAGGACAGGGGAATTAACGATCAGCCCCAGCATTTT

d_gene: -
j_gene: TRBJ2-2
len: 15
abundance: -
v_gene: TRBV18
CDR3aa: CASSPGLLNTGELFF
CDR3nt: TGTGCCAGCTCACCCGGACTATTGAACACCGGGGAGCTGTTTTTT

d_gene: -
j_gene: TRBJ2-2
len: 15
abundance: -
v_gene: TRBV11-2
CDR3aa: CASSLVFRGTGELFF
CDR3nt: TGTGCCAGCAGCTTAGTATTCCGGGGCACCGGGGAGCTGTTTTTT

d_gene: TRBD1
j_gene: TRBJ2-5
len: 12
abundance: -
v_gene: TRBV6-2/TRBV6-3
CDR3aa: CASSPGDRAKYF
CDR3nt: TGTGCCAGCAGTCCTGGGGACAGGGCAAAGTACTTC

d_gene: TRBD1
j_gene: TRBJ1-1
len: 13
abundance: -
v_gene: TRBV10-3
CDR3aa: CATQNRGGTEAFF
CDR3nt: TGTGCCACCCAAAACAGGGGAGGCACTGAAGCTTTCTTT

d_gene: TRBD2
j_gene: TRBJ2-5
len: 16
abundance: many
v_gene: TRBV7-9
CDR3aa: CASSPEGLAAKETQYF
CDR3nt: TGTGCCAGCAGCCCAGAGGGGCTAGCGGCCAAAGAGACCCAGTACTTC

d_gene: -
j_gene: TRBJ1-1
len: 13
abundance: many
v_gene: TRBV2
CDR3aa: CATETRVNTEAFF
CDR3nt: TGTGCCACAGAGACGAGGGTGAACACTGAAGCTTTCTTT

d_gene: TRBD2
j_gene: TRBJ2-2
len: 17
abundance: few
v_gene: TRBV27
CDR3aa: CASSLRLAGGETGELFF
CDR3nt: TGTGCCAGCAGTTTACGGCTAGCGGGGGGGGAAACCGGGGAGCTGTTTTTT

d_gene: -
j_gene: TRBJ2-2
len: 14
abundance: many
v_gene: TRBV6-5
CDR3aa: CASSYGQAVRELFF
CDR3nt: TGTGCCAGCAGTTACGGGCAGGCGGTGCGGGAGCTGTTTTTT

d_gene: TRBD1
j_gene: TRBJ2-7
len: 14
abundance: few
v_gene: TRBV4-1
CDR3aa: CASSRSGTGNEQYF
CDR3nt: TGCGCCAGCAGCCGATCCGGGACAGGGAACGAGCAGTACTTC

d_gene: -
j_gene: TRBJ1-2
len: 15
abundance: few
v_gene: TRBV12-3/TRBV12-4
CDR3aa: CASSPSRAWGYGYTF
CDR3nt: TGTGCCAGCAGTCCCTCTCGGGCTTGGGGTTATGGCTACACCTTC

d_gene: -
j_gene: TRBJ1-1
len: 14
abundance: once
v_gene: TRBV25-1
CDR3aa: CASSEWREGTEAFF
CDR3nt: TGTGCCAGCAGTGAATGGAGGGAGGGCACTGAAGCTTTCTTT

d_gene: -
j_gene: TRBJ2-7
len: 16
abundance: -
v_gene: TRBV11-2
CDR3aa: CASSQQSQGSWNEQYF
CDR3nt: TGTGCCAGCAGCCAACAGTCACAGGGAAGCTGGAACGAGCAGTACTTC